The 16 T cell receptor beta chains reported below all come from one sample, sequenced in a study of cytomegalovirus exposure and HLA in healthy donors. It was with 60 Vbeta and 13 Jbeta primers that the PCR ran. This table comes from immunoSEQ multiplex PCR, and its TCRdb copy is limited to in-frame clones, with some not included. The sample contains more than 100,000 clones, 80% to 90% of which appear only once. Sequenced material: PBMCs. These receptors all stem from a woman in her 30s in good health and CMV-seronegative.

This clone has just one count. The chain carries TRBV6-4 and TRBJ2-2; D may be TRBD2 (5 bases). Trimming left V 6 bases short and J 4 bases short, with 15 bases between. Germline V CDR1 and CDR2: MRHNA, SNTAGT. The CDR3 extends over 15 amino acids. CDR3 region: CASRKLAHGTGELFF. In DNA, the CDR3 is TGTGCCAGCAGAAAGCTAGCACACGGCACCGGGGAGCTGTTTTTT.

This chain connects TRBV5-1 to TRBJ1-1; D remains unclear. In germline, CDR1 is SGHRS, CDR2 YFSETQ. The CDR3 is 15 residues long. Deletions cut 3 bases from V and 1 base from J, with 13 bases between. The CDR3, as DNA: TGCGCCAGCAGCTCGGGATGGTCAGGGAACACTGAAGCTTTCTTT. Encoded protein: CASSSGWSGNTEAFF. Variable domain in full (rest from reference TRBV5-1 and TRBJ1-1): KAGVTQTPRYLIKTRGQQVTLSCSPISGHRSVSWYQQTPGQGLQFLFEYFSETQRNKGNFPGRFSGRQFSNSRSEMNVSTLELGDSALYLCASSSGWSGNTEAFFGQGTRLTVV.

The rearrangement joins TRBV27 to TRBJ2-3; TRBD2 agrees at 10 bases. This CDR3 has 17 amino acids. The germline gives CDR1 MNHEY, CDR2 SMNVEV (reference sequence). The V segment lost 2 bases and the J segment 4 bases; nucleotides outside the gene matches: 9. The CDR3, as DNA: TGTGCCAGCAGTTTAAGGAGAGCGGGGGGGCAGGCAGATACGCAGTATTTT. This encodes CASSLRRAGGQADTQYF.

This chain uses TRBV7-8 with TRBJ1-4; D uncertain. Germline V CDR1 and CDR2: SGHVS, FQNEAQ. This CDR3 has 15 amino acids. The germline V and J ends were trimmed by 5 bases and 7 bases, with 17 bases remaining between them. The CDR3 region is CASSPGRTRSEKLFF. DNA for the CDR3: TGTGCCAGCAGCCCCGGTCGTACGCGGAGTGAAAAACTGTTTTTT.

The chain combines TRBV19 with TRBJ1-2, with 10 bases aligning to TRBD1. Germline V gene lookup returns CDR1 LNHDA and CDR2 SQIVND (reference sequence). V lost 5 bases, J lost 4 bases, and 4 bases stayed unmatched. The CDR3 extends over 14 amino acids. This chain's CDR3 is CASSETGGGYGYTF. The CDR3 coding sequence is TGTGCCAGTAGTGAGACAGGGGGCGGCTATGGCTACACCTTC.

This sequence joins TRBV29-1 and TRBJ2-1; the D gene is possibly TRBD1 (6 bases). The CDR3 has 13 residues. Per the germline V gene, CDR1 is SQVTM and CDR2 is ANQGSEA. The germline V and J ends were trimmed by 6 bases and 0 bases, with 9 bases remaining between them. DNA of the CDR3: TGCAGCGTATTCAGGGGCTCCTACAATGAGCAGTTCTTC. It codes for CSVFRGSYNEQFF.

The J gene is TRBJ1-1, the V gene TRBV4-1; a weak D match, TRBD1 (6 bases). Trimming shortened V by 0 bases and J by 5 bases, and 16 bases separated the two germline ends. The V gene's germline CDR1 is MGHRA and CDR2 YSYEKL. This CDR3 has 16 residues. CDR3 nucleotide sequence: TGCGCCAGCAGCCAAGATGGTGGGGGCATGGATACTGAAGCTTTCTTT. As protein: CASSQDGGGMDTEAFF.

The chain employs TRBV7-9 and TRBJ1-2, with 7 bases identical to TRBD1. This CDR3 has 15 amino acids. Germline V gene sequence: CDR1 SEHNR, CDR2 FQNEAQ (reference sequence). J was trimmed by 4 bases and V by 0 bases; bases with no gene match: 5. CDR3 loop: CASSLAGRGFYGYTF. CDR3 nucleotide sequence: TGTGCCAGCAGCTTAGCAGGCAGGGGGTTCTATGGCTACACCTTC.

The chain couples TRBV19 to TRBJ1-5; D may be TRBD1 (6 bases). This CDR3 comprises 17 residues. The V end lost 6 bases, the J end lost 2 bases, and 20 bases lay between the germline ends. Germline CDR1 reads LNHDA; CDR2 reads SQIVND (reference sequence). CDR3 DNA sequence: TGTGCCAGTAGGAAACAGGGTGAACTGAAGGGCAATCAGCCCCAGCATTTT. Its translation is CASRKQGELKGNQPQHF.

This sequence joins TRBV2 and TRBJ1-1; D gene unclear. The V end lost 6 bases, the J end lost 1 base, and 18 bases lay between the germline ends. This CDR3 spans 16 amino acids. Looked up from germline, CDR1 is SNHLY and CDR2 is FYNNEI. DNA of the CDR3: TGTGCCAGCAGCCAGGAAGCCTACCGGTGGAACACTGAAGCTTTCTTT. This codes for CASSQEAYRWNTEAFF.

The CDR3 DNA reads TGTGCCAGCAGCGCCCTTACCGACAGGGCGTCCTTTGAGCAGTACTTC. This sequence encodes CASSALTDRASFEQYF. The chain uses TRBV2 and TRBJ2-5, with 7 bases fitting TRBD1. The germline V gene encodes CDR1 SNHLY and CDR2 FYNNEI. Trimming removed 6 bases from V and 11 bases from J; junction bases left unmatched: 21. The CDR3 totals 16 residues.

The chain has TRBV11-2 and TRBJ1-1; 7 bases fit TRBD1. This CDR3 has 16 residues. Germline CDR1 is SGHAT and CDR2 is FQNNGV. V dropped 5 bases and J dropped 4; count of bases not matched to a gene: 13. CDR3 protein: CASSTNRGRVGTEAFF. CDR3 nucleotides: TGTGCCAGCAGCACTAACAGGGGCCGGGTTGGCACTGAAGCTTTCTTT.

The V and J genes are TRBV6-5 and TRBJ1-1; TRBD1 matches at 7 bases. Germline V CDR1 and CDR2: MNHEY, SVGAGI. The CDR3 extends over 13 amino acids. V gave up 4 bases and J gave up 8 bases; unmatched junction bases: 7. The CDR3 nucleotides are TGTGCCAGCAGTTTGACAGGGAGGAACGAAGCTTTCTTT. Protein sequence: CASSLTGRNEAFF.

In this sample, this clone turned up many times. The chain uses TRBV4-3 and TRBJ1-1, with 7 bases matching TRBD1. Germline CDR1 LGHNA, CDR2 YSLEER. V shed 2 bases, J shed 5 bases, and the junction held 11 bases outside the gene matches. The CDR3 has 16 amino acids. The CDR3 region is CASSQTDDRVDTEAFF. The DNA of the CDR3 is TGCGCCAGCAGCCAAACAGATGACAGGGTCGATACTGAAGCTTTCTTT.

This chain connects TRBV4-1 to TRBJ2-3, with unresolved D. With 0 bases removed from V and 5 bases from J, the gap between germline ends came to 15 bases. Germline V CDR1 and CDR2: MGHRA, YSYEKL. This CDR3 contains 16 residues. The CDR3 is CASSQDNPRRGDTQYF. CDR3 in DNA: TGCGCCAGCAGCCAAGATAACCCTAGAAGAGGAGATACGCAGTATTTT.

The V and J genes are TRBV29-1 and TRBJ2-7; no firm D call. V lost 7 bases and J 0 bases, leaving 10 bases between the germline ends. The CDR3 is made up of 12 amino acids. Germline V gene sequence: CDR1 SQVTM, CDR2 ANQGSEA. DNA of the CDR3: TGCAGCGGAGGAGAACGCTCCTACGAGCAGTACTTC. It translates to CSGGERSYEQYF.